The next 9 T cell receptor beta chains were all read from a single sample in a study of read filtering for tumor transcriptome and immune sequencing (dated by TCRdb to about 2020). TCRdb records Illumina HiSeq 4000 as the sequencer. Starting from 400 to 450 ng RNA, TCR libraries were constructed with the Immunoverse kit using molecular barcoded adaptors that cover the alpha/delta and beta/gamma chains. TCRdb ran its own pipeline on the public reads, namely fastp trimming at Q25 and MiXCR clone calling, and kept in-frame beta chains. Records with the same CDR3 protein are collapsed into one entry carrying the most frequent genes and DNA. Recorded for this sample are around 30,000 distinct CDR3 sequences; roughly 20% of them occurred a single time. The ten largest clones represent around 15% of the sample. The sequenced sample was a population of CD138-negative cells sorted from bone marrow. The cell subset or site label of this sample denotes: bone marrow mononuclear cells depleted of CD138+ plasma/myeloma cells by negative magnetic selection. These receptors originate from a donor aged 40 or over with multiple myeloma.

This clonotype appeared many times. The chain combines TRBV28 with TRBJ2-5, with a weak D call TRBD2 (6 bases). V dropped 3 bases and J dropped 1 base, with 9 bases sitting between them. The CDR3 has 14 amino acids. Germline-derived CDR1 and CDR2 are MDHEN and SYDVKM. CDR3: CASSFGGIQETQYF. The CDR3 DNA follows: TGTGCCAGCAGTTTCGGAGGGATCCAAGAGACCCAGTACTTC.

A word on this clonotype: The junction departs from germline at one end; a sequencing error may be responsible. The chain joins TRBV4-2 to TRBJ2-1, with D possibly TRBD2 on 7 matching bases. CDR3 length: 14 amino acids. CDR1 is LGHNA, CDR2 YNFKEQ, per germline. CDR3 nucleotide sequence: TGTGGCAGCAGGGGAGGGGGGGACCGGAGTGAGCAGTTCTTC. Translating gives CGSRGGGDRSEQFF.

This clonotype was observed many times. This rearrangement joins TRBV29-1 to TRBJ2-1; no firm D call. The CDR3 length is 13 residues. Germline-derived CDR1 and CDR2 are SQVTM and ANQGSEA. Between the trimmed V and J ends, which lost 6 bases and 8 bases, there was a span of 17 bases. CDR3: CSVNPKTPDEQFF. The DNA of the CDR3 is TGCAGCGTCAATCCTAAAACCCCCGATGAGCAGTTCTTC.

Regarding this clonotype: A read error may explain this, as a much larger clone is one base away. The chain joins TRBV29-1 to TRBJ2-1, with 8 positions matching TRBD2. The ends lost 8 bases at V and 9 bases at J; junction bases unmatched: 15. Germline V gives CDR1 SQVTM, CDR2 ANQGSEA. CDR3 length equals 14 residues. The CDR3 loop reads CSFASSGRAIEQFF. In DNA form, the CDR3 reads TGCAGCTTTGCTTCCTCCGGGAGGGCCATTGAGCAGTTCTTC.

This clonotype has ten or more counts. The genes are TRBV10-3 and TRBJ2-1; a weak D match, TRBD1 (5 bases). This CDR3 is 13 amino acids long. Germline CDR1 and CDR2: ENHRY and SYGVKD. CDR3 sequence reads: CATRDVRNNEQFF. The CDR3 DNA follows: TGTGCTACCAGGGATGTCCGGAACAATGAGCAGTTCTTC.

This clonotype was observed at least ten times. The chain has TRBV20-1 and TRBJ1-6, with unresolved D. CDR1 DFQATT and CDR2 SNEGSKA come from the germline V gene (reference sequence). CDR3 length: 14 residues. Between the trimmed V and J ends, which lost 1 base and 4 bases, there was a span of 8 bases. The CDR3 region has the DNA TGCAGTGCTAGAGTGGGTGAATATAATTCACCCCTCCACTTT. Its protein is CSARVGEYNSPLHF.

Comment on this clonotype: The missing conserved phenylalanine or tryptophan at the end of this CDR3 makes a read error likely. The rearrangement joins TRBV5-1 to TRBJ1-3; D might be TRBD1 (5 bases). Germline CDR1 reads SGHRS; CDR2 reads YFSETQ. This CDR3 region has 15 residues. This CDR3 is CASSVITGSGNTIYL. DNA of the CDR3: TGCGCTAGCAGCGTGATAACAGGTTCTGGAAACACCATATATCTT.

On this clonotype: The junction does not match germline at one end; this may be a read error. V gene TRBV6-5 combines with J gene TRBJ2-2; the D is unclear. The CDR3 is 14 residues long. CDR1 and CDR2 from the germline V gene are MNHEY and SVGAGI. CDR3 nucleotide sequence: TGTACCAGCAGTAAGAGGAGTGGGACCGGGGAGCTGTTTTTT. Its translation: CTSSKRSGTGELFF.

This chain links TRBV20-1 with TRBJ2-5; D gene unclear. The V end lost 1 base, the J end lost 5 bases, and 8 bases lay between the germline ends. The CDR3 is made up of 12 amino acids. Germline V gene data show CDR1 as DFQATT and CDR2 as SNEGSKA (reference sequence). The CDR3 DNA sequence: TGCAGTGCTAGAGCTGTCTGGGAGACCCAGTACTTC. Translated: CSARAVWETQYF.